These 28 T cell receptor beta chains were all obtained from the same sample, sequenced in a study of T-cell memory formation after mild COVID-19 (dated by TCRdb to about 2021). Library prep was done by 5' RACE. The sequencer was an Illumina NovaSeq 6000. Using fastp at Q25 and MiXCR, TCRdb reprocessed the public reads and kept productive beta chains. Merged by CDR3 protein, the rows form single entries marked with the most common genes and DNA. Recorded for this sample are 300,000 to 400,000 distinct CDR3 sequences; around a sixth of them occurred a single time. The ten largest make up around 24% of the sample. Sequenced: PBMCs or a T cell subset sorted from them (not recorded which). The receptors derive from a man aged 18 to 30 who had mild COVID-19 (a few samples of this study predate the infection). The sample titles of this study are shuffled in the database, so cell type and time point are left out; the donor was told from shared clones.

This clonotype was observed a handful of times. The rearrangement joins TRBV6-9 to TRBJ1-1; tentatively, D is TRBD1 (5 bases). The V end was cut by 0 bases, the J end by 3 bases, with 11 bases between. Germline V gene data show CDR1 as MNHGY and CDR2 as SVAAGI. The CDR3 has 15 residues. In nucleotides, the CDR3 is TGTGCCAGCAGTTATTCCGGGGCAGCGGACACTGAAGCTTTCTTT. Its translation: CASSYSGAADTEAFF.

This clonotype was seen more than once but under ten times. The genes are TRBV7-9 and TRBJ2-5; D is perhaps TRBD1 or TRBD2 (5 bases each). The CDR3 extends over 14 amino acids. Germline values: CDR1 SEHNR, CDR2 FQNEAQ (reference sequence). Trimming removed 7 bases from V and 1 base from J, with 13 bases in between. The CDR3: CASTRDQGQETQYF. The CDR3 DNA reads as TGTGCCAGCACCCGGGACCAGGGCCAAGAGACCCAGTACTTC.

The J gene is TRBJ1-1, the V gene TRBV5-6; D is ambiguous. The V gene's germline CDR1 is SGHDT and CDR2 YYEEEE. This CDR3 is built from 14 residues. Trimming removed 5 bases at V and 1 base at J, with 12 bases between. CDR3 loop: CASRNRIPNTEAFF. The CDR3, as DNA: TGTGCCAGCAGGAACAGAATACCGAACACTGAAGCTTTCTTT.

The genes are TRBV19 and TRBJ2-1; tentative D call: TRBD1 (7 bases). The CDR3 totals 12 residues. CDR1 and CDR2 from the germline V gene are LNHDA and SQIVND (reference sequence). Deletions cut 4 bases from V and 12 bases from J, with 13 bases between. The CDR3 sequence is CASSRGRDRQFF. The CDR3 region has the DNA TGTGCCAGTAGTAGGGGGCGGGACAGGCAGTTCTTC.

This clonotype was detected a few times. The V call is TRBV29-1, the J call TRBJ2-1; 8 nucleotides agree with TRBD2. CDR3 length: 16 residues. Germline values: CDR1 SQVTM, CDR2 ANQGSEA. V lost 2 bases, J lost 4 bases, and 10 bases stayed unmatched. The CDR3 reads CSVELTSGGKYNEQFF. Here the CDR3 DNA reads TGCAGCGTTGAACTAACCTCGGGGGGGAAGTACAATGAGCAGTTCTTC.

The gene calls are TRBV2 and TRBJ2-7; D gene uncertain. The ends were cut back, 1 base at V and 0 bases at J, with 10 bases in the middle. Germline assignment: CDR1 SNHLY and CDR2 FYNNEI. The length of the CDR3 is 15 residues. The CDR3 protein is CASSEVGFFSYEQYF. CDR3 nucleotide sequence: TGTGCCAGCAGTGAAGTGGGCTTCTTCTCCTACGAGCAGTACTTC.

This clonotype was recorded at least ten times. V and J are TRBV2 and TRBJ2-2, with D possibly matching TRBD2 (5 bases). CDR3 length: 13 residues. Germline assignment: CDR1 SNHLY and CDR2 FYNNEI. V was shortened by 8 bases and J by 2 bases, with 9 bases between the two germline ends. Written as DNA, the CDR3 is TGTGCCAGCCTTAGACTAAACACCGGGGAGCTGTTTTTT. Encoded protein: CASLRLNTGELFF.

This clonotype was detected a few times. V and J are TRBV29-1 and TRBJ1-1; TRBD1 aligns across 7 bases. The CDR3 is 17 residues long. V shed 6 bases and J 1 base; nucleotides not matched to a gene: 17. In germline, CDR1 is SQVTM, CDR2 ANQGSEA. CDR3 amino acids: CSVKGGGQLSSNTEAFF. As DNA, the CDR3 is TGCAGCGTCAAAGGAGGGGGCCAGCTGTCCTCGAACACTGAAGCTTTCTTT.

This clonotype was found a few times. CDR3 sequence (DNA): TGTGCCACTCAAAGGGACATCGGAAACACCATATATTTT. Protein product: CATQRDIGNTIYF. V usage is TRBV14 and J usage is TRBJ1-3, with D tentatively TRBD1 (6 bases). This CDR3 spans 13 amino acids. Germline V gene sequence: CDR1 SGHDN, CDR2 FVKESK. Trimming removed 10 bases at V and 4 bases at J, with 14 bases between.

The V and J genes are TRBV6-5 and TRBJ1-2; tentatively, D is TRBD1 (6 bases). Deletions cut 5 bases from V and 3 bases from J, with 10 bases between. The CDR3 covers 13 residues. Germline CDR1 and CDR2: MNHEY and SVGAGI. As DNA, the CDR3 is TGTGCCAGCAGTCGGGACACCTACTATGGCTACACCTTC. Translated: CASSRDTYYGYTF.

J is TRBJ1-2 and V is TRBV5-6; 8 bases fit TRBD1. Germline loops: CDR1 SGHDT, CDR2 YYEEEE. Unmatched junction bases numbered 15, after V lost 3 bases and J lost 8 bases. The CDR3 contains 16 residues. The CDR3 is CASSSAGTGYLFGYTF. Here the CDR3 DNA reads TGTGCCAGCAGCTCTGCCGGGACAGGATACCTCTTCGGCTACACCTTC.

The V gene is TRBV30, the J gene TRBJ2-2; 7 nucleotides line up with TRBD1. CDR3 length: 13 residues. CDR1 is GTSNPN and CDR2 is SVGIG in the germline V gene (reference sequence). After removal of 4 bases from V and 5 bases from J, the junction contained 4 bases not matched to a gene. CDR3 in amino acids: CAWNSGGTGELFF. The CDR3 DNA follows: TGTGCCTGGAATTCAGGGGGAACCGGGGAGCTGTTTTTT.

V gene TRBV3-1 combines with J gene TRBJ2-6; 9 nucleotides match TRBD1. This CDR3 is 17 amino acids long. J lost 2 bases, V lost 5 bases, and 7 bases had no gene match. Germline lookup yields CDR1 LGHDT and CDR2 YNNKEL (reference sequence). CDR3 DNA sequence: TGTGCCAGCAGCGCGGGACAGGGCGAAGCTGGGGCCAACGTCCTGACTTTC. The encoded protein is CASSAGQGEAGANVLTF.

Notes on this clonotype: At one of its ends the junction is not consistent with the germline gene, which may arise from a read error. The chain uses TRBV7-9 and TRBJ2-1; 8 bases align to TRBD1. The CDR3 is 15 residues long. The germline CDR1 and CDR2 sequences are SEHNR and FQNEAQ (reference sequence). The CDR3 is CASSPGQGSYTEQFF. The CDR3 nucleotides read TGTGCCAGCAGCCCAGGACAGGGTTCCTACACTGAGCAGTTCTTC.

This clonotype was detected a few times. V gene TRBV4-1 combines with J gene TRBJ2-7; 10 bases are shared with TRBD1. V dropped 5 bases and J dropped 2; count of bases not matched to a gene: 6. The germline CDR1 and CDR2 sequences are MGHRA and YSYEKL. The CDR3 length is 15 residues. The CDR3 spells CASSYGDRGAYEQYF. In nucleotides, the CDR3 is TGCGCCAGCAGCTACGGGGACAGGGGCGCCTACGAGCAGTACTTC.

The table lists this clonotype with a few counts. J is TRBJ2-3 and V is TRBV20-1, with D unresolved. This CDR3 is built from 12 residues. From germline, CDR1 is DFQATT and CDR2 SNEGSKA (reference sequence). The V end was cut by 0 bases, the J end by 6 bases, with 7 bases between. The CDR3 spells CSARESRDTQYF. In DNA form, the CDR3 reads TGCAGTGCTAGAGAGTCCCGGGATACGCAGTATTTT.

The chain links TRBV9 to TRBJ1-5; D is possibly TRBD1 (5 bases). The length of the CDR3 is 15 residues. V was shortened by 4 bases and J by 4 bases, with 15 bases between the two germline ends. Germline V gives CDR1 SGDLS, CDR2 YYNGEE. CDR3 bases: TGTGCCAGCAGCAGACTTGGGGGAAGAAATCAGCCCCAGCATTTT. Translated: CASSRLGGRNQPQHF.

The rearrangement joins TRBV25-1 to TRBJ2-1; 11 bases line up with TRBD2. The ends lost 4 bases at V and 4 bases at J; junction bases unmatched: 6. This CDR3 contains 16 residues. In germline, CDR1 is MGHDK, CDR2 SYGVNS. The CDR3 DNA reads TGTGCCAGCAGTGCGTCTAGCGGGGGGCCGTACAATGAGCAGTTCTTC. It specifies CASSASSGGPYNEQFF.

The chain uses TRBV27 and TRBJ2-7; perhaps TRBD1 as D (6 bases). The CDR3 runs 13 residues. CDR1 is MNHEY, CDR2 SMNVEV, per germline (reference sequence). Trimming removed 3 bases at V and 3 bases at J, with 9 bases between. The CDR3 nucleotides read TGTGCCAGCAGTTTGTGGGGGCACTACGAGCAGTACTTC. This gives the protein CASSLWGHYEQYF.

The chain links TRBV7-2 to TRBJ2-6; no reliable D call. Trimming took 1 base from V and 0 from J, leaving 7 bases between them. The V gene's germline CDR1 is SGHTA and CDR2 FQGNSA. This CDR3 comprises 16 residues. The CDR3 protein is CASSLESGSGANVLTF. In nucleotides, the CDR3 is TGTGCCAGCAGCTTAGAGTCAGGCTCTGGGGCCAACGTCCTGACTTTC.

The rearrangement joins TRBV7-9 to TRBJ2-4, with D perhaps matching TRBD2 (6 bases). CDR3 length equals 13 residues. Germline assignment: CDR1 SEHNR and CDR2 FQNEAQ (reference sequence). V shed 5 bases and J shed 7 bases, with 12 bases lying between them. The CDR3 sequence: CASSEIGGNIQYF. Written as DNA, the CDR3 is TGTGCCAGCAGCGAGATCGGAGGGAACATTCAGTACTTC.

This clonotype was picked up a small number of times. This chain links TRBV5-4 with TRBJ2-3; D is perhaps TRBD2 (5 bases). Between the trimmed V and J ends, which lost 4 bases and 8 bases, there was a span of 17 bases. Germline-derived CDR1 and CDR2 are SGHNT and YYREEE (reference sequence). This CDR3 has 14 amino acids. The CDR3 sequence: CASSRPTAGGTQYF. CDR3 coding DNA: TGTGCCAGCAGCCGACCGACTGCCGGAGGTACGCAGTATTTT.

This clonotype occurred a few times. The V and J genes are TRBV29-1 and TRBJ1-1, with D tentatively TRBD1 (5 bases). Trimming stripped 4 bases from V and 3 bases from J, with 9 bases between. The germline CDR1 and CDR2 sequences are SQVTM and ANQGSEA. The CDR3 covers 12 residues. CDR3 region: CSVVGGYTEAFF. The CDR3 region has the DNA TGCAGCGTTGTCGGGGGATACACTGAAGCTTTCTTT.

This clonotype was seen a few times. The rearrangement joins TRBV7-7 to TRBJ2-2; TRBD2 matches at 12 bases. The CDR3 runs to 16 residues. Trimming cost V 5 bases and J 4 bases; bases outside gene matches: 5. Germline CDR1 SSHAT, CDR2 FNYEAQ (reference sequence). The CDR3, as DNA: TGTGCCAGCAGCCCAGGACTAGCGGGGATCACCGGGGAGCTGTTTTTT. Its translation is CASSPGLAGITGELFF.

This clonotype has only a few counts. The chain combines TRBV2 with TRBJ1-1; D is perhaps TRBD1 (5 bases). CDR1 and CDR2 from the germline V gene are SNHLY and FYNNEI. CDR3 length: 13 amino acids. Trimming pared 5 bases from V and 9 bases from J, leaving 16 bases between. CDR3 in DNA: TGTGCCAGCAGTTTAAGGTGGGACGGACAAGCTTTCTTT. Its translation: CASSLRWDGQAFF.

The chain carries TRBV4-1 and TRBJ1-4; TRBD1 is a possible D gene (6 bases). The germline CDR1 and CDR2 sequences are MGHRA and YSYEKL. V was trimmed by 4 bases and J by 5 bases, leaving 14 bases between them. The CDR3 is made up of 15 amino acids. DNA of the CDR3: TGCGCCAGCAGCCGATTGGACAGAATAAATGAAAAACTGTTTTTT. Translation: CASSRLDRINEKLFF.

This clonotype was observed a handful of times. The CDR3: CASSLFERPYGYTF. CDR3 nucleotide sequence: TGTGCCAGCAGTTTATTCGAGAGACCATATGGCTACACCTTC. The chain employs TRBV12-3 or TRBV12-4 and TRBJ1-2; no definite D call. V was cut by 2 bases and J by 5 bases, with 12 bases left in between. The CDR3 is 14 residues long.

Written as DNA, the CDR3 is TGTGCCAGCTCGCGCCGACTAGCGGGGCACAATGAGCAGTTCTTC. This encodes CASSRRLAGHNEQFF. The chain combines TRBV18 with TRBJ2-1, with TRBD2 matching over 11 bases. Germline CDR1 KGHSH, CDR2 LQKENI. The CDR3 length is 15 residues. The V gene end was trimmed by 6 bases and the J gene end by 5 bases; junction bases not matched to a gene: 6.